A selection of T cell receptor beta chains follows, all from one sample in a study of a mutant IDH1 vaccine in newly diagnosed glioma. Assay: immunoSEQ multiplex PCR; the TCRdb copy retains only in-frame clones and omits some. The sample has about 35,000 clones; approximately 90% are singletons. This material consisted of PBMCs, taken from a glioma patient treated with radiotherapy, temozolomide or both. The receptors shown here come from a woman in her forties with glioma. Both conserved end residues are part of each CDR3. Fields, in order: V gene, J gene, clone size, D gene, CDR3 DNA, CDR3 protein. The D gene is left open where the match is weak. Clone size is not always given. Where it is, it says once, few, many or a class for expanded clones.

TRBV9,TRBJ2-7,once,TRBD2,TGTGCCAGCAGCGCCGGGACTAGGACCTACGAGCAGTACTTC,CASSAGTRTYEQYF
TRBV25-1,TRBJ1-1,-,TRBD1,TGTGCCAGCAGTGCCCAGACAGGGATAAGGGGAGCTTTCTTT,CASSAQTGIRGAFF
TRBV7-8,TRBJ1-6,-,TRBD1,TGTGCCAGCAGCCCCAGGGGGACAGGGTCAAATTCACCCCTCCACTTT,CASSPRGTGSNSPLHF
TRBV5-6,TRBJ1-2,-,-,TGTGCCAGCAGCCTGCCCGGGATCCACTATGGCTACACCTTC,CASSLPGIHYGYTF
TRBV4-2,TRBJ1-4,few,-,TGTGCCAGCAGCCAACGACAGGCAACTAATGAAAAACTGTTTTTT,CASSQRQATNEKLFF
TRBV6-5,TRBJ1-2,-,-,TGTGCCAGCAGTTCCTTAACAGGGCGGACTGGCTACACCTTC,CASSSLTGRTGYTF
TRBV19,TRBJ2-7,-,-,TGTGCCAGTAGTATTAACGGGGCGACAGTGCGAAACGAGCAGTACTTC,CASSINGATVRNEQYF
TRBV30,TRBJ1-6,-,-,TGTGCCTGGTCCGGACTGATCAATTCACCCCTCCACTTT,CAWSGLINSPLHF
TRBV5-1,TRBJ1-1,-,-,TGCGCCAGCAGCTCAGTAGAAAGGGTTGAAGCTTTCTTT,CASSSVERVEAFF
TRBV6-5,TRBJ1-2,-,-,TGTGCCAGCAGTTCAGGTTGGAAAGACTATGGCTACACCTTC,CASSSGWKDYGYTF
TRBV6-1,TRBJ2-6,-,-,TGTGCCAGCATCCCCTCTCGGTCTGGGGCCAACGTCCTGACTTTC,CASIPSRSGANVLTF
TRBV29-1,TRBJ2-5,-,TRBD1,TGCAGCGTTTGCTTTTGGACAGGGTGGAACGCAGAGACCCAGTACTTC,CSVCFWTGWNAETQYF
TRBV6-1,TRBJ2-7,-,-,TGTGCCAGCAGTGTATACTGGGACTCCCTGAGCTCCTACGAGCAGTACTTC,CASSVYWDSLSSYEQYF
TRBV6-5,TRBJ1-2,-,TRBD1,TGTGCCAGCAGTTATGGGACAGCCGGAGACTATGGCTACACCTTC,CASSYGTAGDYGYTF
TRBV4-1,TRBJ1-1,-,-,TGCGCCAGCAGCCAAGAATGGGGGGGGGAAGCTTTCTTT,CASSQEWGGEAFF
TRBV27,TRBJ1-2,-,-,TGTGCCAGCAGTTCCGCGGCAGGGACCCTCTATGGCTACACCTTC,CASSSAAGTLYGYTF
TRBV2,TRBJ2-3,-,TRBD2,TGTGCCAGCAGTACTAGCGGGGGGGCAGATACGCAGTATTTT,CASSTSGGADTQYF
TRBV6-4,TRBJ2-1,-,TRBD2,TGTGCCAGCAGTCCGGGACTAGCGGGGGATGAGCAGTTCTTC,CASSPGLAGDEQFF
TRBV5-1,TRBJ1-5,-,-,TGCGCCAGCAGCTCCGACCCACTAGGAAATAGCAATCAGCCCCAGCATTTT,CASSSDPLGNSNQPQHF
TRBV18,TRBJ1-2,-,-,TGTGCCAGCTCACCATCCGAGGGCTATGGCTACACCTTC,CASSPSEGYGYTF
TRBV2,TRBJ2-2,-,-,TGTGCCAGCAAATCCTACATTAACACCGGGGAGCTGTTTTTT,CASKSYINTGELFF
TRBV6-5,TRBJ2-7,-,TRBD1,TGTGCCAGCAGTCTAAGGACAGGGCACTACGAGCAGTACTTC,CASSLRTGHYEQYF
TRBV6-5,TRBJ1-1,-,TRBD1,TGTGCCAGCAGGGGACAGGGTTTGGGGAACACTGAAGCTTTCTTT,CASRGQGLGNTEAFF
TRBV5-6,TRBJ2-7,once,TRBD2,TGTGCCAGCAGCTTGGTAAGCGGGAACGAGCAGTACTTC,CASSLVSGNEQYF
TRBV5-1,TRBJ2-7,-,TRBD1,TGCGCCAGCAGCTCGGACAGGGGCGAGCAGTACTTC,CASSSDRGEQYF
TRBV6-5,TRBJ2-2,-,-,TGTGCCAGCAGTTACGATGGGACACAAAACACCGGGGAGCTGTTTTTT,CASSYDGTQNTGELFF
TRBV14,TRBJ1-6,-,-,TGTGCCAGCAGCCAAGATCGGGGATTTTCACCCCTCCACTTT,CASSQDRGFSPLHF
TRBV2,TRBJ1-5,-,TRBD1,TGTGCCAGCAGTTGGGACAGGGCAGAAAATCAGCCCCAGCATTTT,CASSWDRAENQPQHF
TRBV6-1,TRBJ2-5,once,TRBD2,TGTGCCAGCAGTGAAGCGCCTGCGGGAGGTAGGGAGACCCAGTACTTC,CASSEAPAGGRETQYF
TRBV5-1,TRBJ1-1,-,-,TGCGCCAGCAGCTTGGGGTGGGCGGAGAACACTGAAGCTTTCTTT,CASSLGWAENTEAFF
TRBV30,TRBJ1-5,few,-,TGTGCCTGGAGTGTACAGACACTGACTAATCAGCCCCAGCATTTT,CAWSVQTLTNQPQHF
TRBV18,TRBJ1-1,-,-,TGTGCCAGCTCACCACGGAACCGGGACAAAGAGCAAGCTTTCTTT,CASSPRNRDKEQAFF
TRBV5-1,TRBJ1-1,-,-,TGCGCCAGTAGATGGACCCCGGTGGACACTGAAGCTTTCTTT,CASRWTPVDTEAFF
TRBV7-6,TRBJ2-1,once,TRBD2,TGTGCCAGCAGCTTAGCAGGCGGGGGCAATGAGCAGTTCTTC,CASSLAGGGNEQFF
TRBV2,TRBJ1-5,-,-,TGTGCCAGCAGCTGGAGTGGGGGGACCCATGGCAATCAGCCCCAGCATTTT,CASSWSGGTHGNQPQHF
TRBV4-1,TRBJ1-2,-,-,TGCGCCAGCAGCCAAGATCGGCAGGGAGCCTCAGCCCAGCACTATGGCTACACCTTC,CASSQDRQGASAQHYGYTF
TRBV9,TRBJ2-7,few,TRBD1,TGTGCCAGCAGCGTAGGGACAGGCATCGACGAGCAGTACTTC,CASSVGTGIDEQYF
TRBV6-5,TRBJ1-1,-,-,TGTGCCAGCAGTATGGACGGACGCCAAGCTTTCTTT,CASSMDGRQAFF
TRBV29-1,TRBJ2-3,-,TRBD2,TGCAGCGCCCGCGGGGGGAGCACAGATACGCAGTATTTT,CSARGGSTDTQYF
TRBV6-5,TRBJ1-5,-,-,TGTGCCAGCAGTGCCTTCAGGGGCAATCAGCCCCAGCATTTT,CASSAFRGNQPQHF
TRBV5-5,TRBJ1-5,once,TRBD1,TGTGCCAGCAGCACCCTCCAGGGGGCTAACAATCAGCCCCAGCATTTT,CASSTLQGANNQPQHF
TRBV18,TRBJ1-1,-,-,TGTGCCAGCTCACCACCGGGGCAGGGGAGAACTGAAGCTTTCTTT,CASSPPGQGRTEAFF
TRBV7-9,TRBJ2-3,-,-,TGTGCCAGCAGCCCTACGCAGGGGCGGAGGTATTTT,CASSPTQGRRYF
TRBV6-5,TRBJ2-2,-,TRBD2,TGTGCCAGCATGGCGGGGGGATTCACCGGGGAGCTGTTTTTT,CASMAGGFTGELFF
TRBV5-4,TRBJ1-4,-,-,TGTGCCAGCAGCGCGCGGGGATCCCATGAAAAACTGTTTTTT,CASSARGSHEKLFF
TRBV5-1,TRBJ2-5,-,TRBD1,TGCGCCAGCAGCATAGGGACAGAAGAGACCCAGTACTTC,CASSIGTEETQYF
TRBV25-1,TRBJ1-2,-,-,TGTGCCAGCAGTGACGGATATGGCTACACCTTC,CASSDGYGYTF
TRBV15,TRBJ1-5,-,-,TGTGCCACCAGCAGGACCGGGGGCAATCAGCCCCAGCATTTT,CATSRTGGNQPQHF